This T cell receptor beta chain was identified during a study of shared clonotypes between healthy human individuals. The CDR3 runs to 14 residues. V shed 0 bases and J shed 8 bases, with 12 bases lying between them. CDR1 is SGHRS and CDR2 is YFSETQ in the germline V gene. Naivety among CD8 cells was defined by CD45RO negativity and positive CCR7 selection, thereby excluding terminally differentiated effector memory CD45RA+ cells. Whole-study results and caveats: Generation of non-shared clonotypes was less probable than generation of clonotypes shared by all four donors. Estimated richness values were generally larger in naive subsets than in memory subsets.

Worth noting for this clone: Its target is not known.

Several immunoSEQ 96-well plates shared each subset's DNA, each plate a replicate. Using immunoSEQ multiplex PCR, the repertoire was profiled, and TCRdb retains in-frame clones only, with some absent. Altogether 630,000 or so clones are present, 95% to 98% being singletons, with the ten largest covering 0.25% to 0.35%. The chain employs TRBV5-1 and TRBJ2-1; TRBD1 might be the D (5 bases). The source of this sequence is a man aged 30 to 39 in good health. Sample: naive CD8+ T cells sorted from blood. CDR3 in amino acids: CASSLATGLDEQFF. As DNA, the CDR3 is TGCGCCAGCAGCTTGGCCACAGGTCTGGATGAGCAGTTCTTC.